A selection of T cell receptor beta chains follows, all from one sample in a study of T cell repertoires in cytomegalovirus infection. One entry per CDR3 protein, called by TCRdb with MiXCR from the reads. This table holds approximately 550,000 distinct CDR3 sequences, more than 15% found once. The sequenced sample consisted of CD8+ T cells from PBMCs. The receptors here all came from a human donor in good health (CMV status not recorded). Some clones in this sample may be carry-over from other donors' samples. CDR3s include the opening cysteine and the closing phenylalanine or tryptophan. A D gene is named only where the DNA matches it firmly. A row's size may be missing; if present it is once, few, many or a size class.

size	D	V	J	DNA	CDR3
many	-	TRBV12-3/TRBV12-4	TRBJ1-2	TGTGCCAGCAGCGAGAACAGAGTCCATGGCTACACCTTC	CASSENRVHGYTF
few	TRBD2	TRBV4-1	TRBJ2-1	TGCGCCAGCAGCCTTTCCGGGACTAGCGGGGGGTATGAGCAGTTCTTC	CASSLSGTSGGYEQFF
many	-	TRBV11-2	TRBJ2-5	TGTGCCAGCAGCTTAGATCGCGGGGCTACTGAGACCCAGTACTTC	CASSLDRGATETQYF
few	-	TRBV2	TRBJ1-2	TGTGCCAGCAGTGGCCCCGGATACGGATATGGCTACACCTTC	CASSGPGYGYGYTF
-	-	TRBV6-6	TRBJ2-1	TGTGCCAGCAGTTTCGGAGGGGCGCTATACAATGAGCAGTTCTTC	CASSFGGALYNEQFF
many	TRBD2	TRBV7-3	TRBJ2-1	TGTGCCAGCAGCTTAATGCCTAGCGGAACCTACAATGAGCAGTTCTTC	CASSLMPSGTYNEQFF
many	TRBD1	TRBV7-8	TRBJ1-6	TGTGCCAGCAGCCGAGAAGGGACAGGGGGCATGGGAGTTAATTCACCCCTCCACTTT	CASSREGTGGMGVNSPLHF
-	-	TRBV25-1	TRBJ1-4	TGTGCCAGCACCCCACGGGCAGGACCTAATGAAAAACTGTTTTTT	CASTPRAGPNEKLFF
many	TRBD1	TRBV29-1	TRBJ1-1	TGCAGCGTTGAAGACCGACAGGGGTACGGACCGTGGGAAGCTTTCTTT	CSVEDRQGYGPWEAFF
few	-	TRBV2	TRBJ2-1	TGTGCCAGCCCTGGGGCTCTAGCGAGCAATGAGCAGTTCTTC	CASPGALASNEQFF
few	TRBD1	TRBV29-1	TRBJ1-1	TGCAGCGTTCCGGGACAGGGGACCCTAAGATCGGGGGTCGAGACTTTCTTT	CSVPGQGTLRSGVETFF
-	-	TRBV29-1	TRBJ2-2	TGCAGCGTTGTGGCGAACACCGTGGAGCTGTTTTTT	CSVVANTVELFF
many	TRBD1	TRBV5-5	TRBJ2-4	TGTGCCAGCGGCGAATGGACAGGTATCTCTAAAAACATTCAGTACTTC	CASGEWTGISKNIQYF
many	-	TRBV7-8	TRBJ2-1	TGTGCCAGCAGCTTTCGACCGGGACTCGACAACAATGAGCAGTTCTTC	CASSFRPGLDNNEQFF
few	-	TRBV7-9	TRBJ2-7	TGTGCCAGCAGCTCCCCGGGGGCGGCCGACCGGGAGCAGTACTTC	CASSSPGAADREQYF
-	TRBD2	TRBV6-1	TRBJ2-3	TGTGCCAGCAGTGAAGAGGCTAGCGGGGGGGATACGCAGTATTTT	CASSEEASGGDTQYF
many	-	TRBV6-1	TRBJ2-7	TGTGCCAGCAGTGAATACGAACTCTACGAGCAGTACTTC	CASSEYELYEQYF
many	-	TRBV28	TRBJ2-7	TGTGCCAGCAGCCCCCGCCTGGACTACGAGCAGTACTTC	CASSPRLDYEQYF
few	-	TRBV11-1	TRBJ2-6	TGTGCCAGCAGCTTATTGGCAGTCTTCTCTGGGGCCAACGTCCTGACTTTC	CASSLLAVFSGANVLTF
many	-	TRBV7-6	TRBJ2-2	TGTGCCAGCAGCTTCGGCCCGAACACCGGGGAGCTGTTTTTT	CASSFGPNTGELFF
-	TRBD2	TRBV27	TRBJ2-2	TGTGCCAGCAGTTTATCTAGCGGGGGCGGCGGGGAGCTGTTTTTT	CASSLSSGGGGELFF
few	-	TRBV28	TRBJ1-5	TGTGCCAGCAGTTTACGGGGATATCAGCCCCAGCATTTT	CASSLRGYQPQHF
few	TRBD2	TRBV4-2	TRBJ2-1	TGTGCCAGCAACACACTAGCGGGGGGCTCCTACAATGAGCAGTTCTTC	CASNTLAGGSYNEQFF
few	-	TRBV4-2	TRBJ2-1	TGTGCCAGCAGCCGAGAGGGGTACAATGAGCAGTTCTTC	CASSREGYNEQFF
many	TRBD1	TRBV27	TRBJ1-5	TGTGCCAGCAGTTACCGGACAGGTCGGGCCCAGCATTTT	CASSYRTGRAQHF
many	TRBD1	TRBV7-3	TRBJ2-3	TGTGCCAGCAGCCCAGGACAGGGACCCGCAGATACGCAGTATTTT	CASSPGQGPADTQYF
-	-	TRBV11-2	TRBJ2-7	TGTGCCAGCAGCTTAGTATGGACAGAGAGCTCCTACGAGCAGTACTTC	CASSLVWTESSYEQYF
few	-	TRBV27	TRBJ2-1	TGTGCCAGCAGTTTTAAGGGGGTTGCCTACAATGAGCAGTTCTTC	CASSFKGVAYNEQFF
many	TRBD2	TRBV7-6	TRBJ2-3	TGTGCCAGCAGCTTACCTAGCGGGGGGATATACAAATCAGATACGCAGTATTTT	CASSLPSGGIYKSDTQYF
-	-	TRBV28	TRBJ1-6	TGTGCCAGCAGTTTCTTCGGATCTCGCAATTCACCCCTCCACTTT	CASSFFGSRNSPLHF
-	-	TRBV6-5	TRBJ1-2	TGTGCCAGCACAACGACAGTTAACTATGGCTACACCTTC	CASTTTVNYGYTF
many	TRBD1	TRBV28	TRBJ1-4	TGTGCCAGCAGATCCGACAGGGGGCTAGAAGAAAAACTGTTTTTT	CASRSDRGLEEKLFF
many	TRBD2	TRBV7-9	TRBJ2-1	TGTGCCAGCAGCTTAAGCGGGAGGGCGGGCGATGAGCAGTTCTTC	CASSLSGRAGDEQFF
few	TRBD1	TRBV27	TRBJ2-7	TGTGCCAGCAGTAGCGGACAGGGGGGCCTACGAGCGGGGCAGTACTTC	CASSSGQGGLRAGQYF
few	-	TRBV9	TRBJ1-5	TGTGCCAGCAGCCTCGGAAACAATCAGCCCCAGCATTTT	CASSLGNNQPQHF
many	-	TRBV7-3	TRBJ2-2	TGTGCCAGCAGCTTAATGGGTAGTGGAGAGCTGTTTTTT	CASSLMGSGELFF
few	-	TRBV25-1	TRBJ2-7	TGTGCCAGCAGTGAATACGAGGGTCGATCCTACGAGCAGTACTTC	CASSEYEGRSYEQYF
many	-	TRBV12-3/TRBV12-4	TRBJ2-3	TGTGCCAGCAGTTCAGGGGTTATGGGCACAGATACGCAGTATTTT	CASSSGVMGTDTQYF
few	TRBD2	TRBV15	TRBJ2-7	TGTGCCACGTCGAAGGATTCTAGCGGGACCCCCTACGAGCAGTACTTC	CATSKDSSGTPYEQYF
-	TRBD2	TRBV7-2	TRBJ2-1	TGTGCAAGCAGCCCCAGCGTCCTCGGGGGGGCCCATGAGCAGTTCTTC	CASSPSVLGGAHEQFF
many	-	TRBV7-9	TRBJ1-1	TGTGCCAGCAGCTTAGTGGTGATTGAAGCTTTCTTT	CASSLVVIEAFF